This T cell receptor (beta chain) was captured in a study of blood T cell repertoires in COVID-19. Looking at the study overall: The study drew acute and convalescent COVID-19 samples from the United States, Italy and Spain. In each case, the material was cDNA or gDNA derived from T cells, B-cell-depleted T cells, or PBMCs.

Germline trimming cut 1 base from V and 0 bases from J; bases unmatched to any gene: 14. Germline V gene data show CDR1 as SGHNT and CDR2 as YENEEA. This CDR3 has 19 amino acids. Authors' analysis steps: Reference gene primers were amplified, and this amplification served to estimate nucleated cell counts. Sequenced by immunoSEQ multiplex PCR; TCRdb stores in-frame clones only, minus some. V, J and clone size are taken as reported in that table, and D and trimming were inferred from the DNA itself. The table has about 91,000 clones, around 75% seen once; the top ten hold roughly 25%. This sequence originates from a man between 70 and 80 years old with acute or convalescent COVID-19. The chain carries TRBV11-3 and TRBJ1-1; 7 nucleotides line up with TRBD1. The sequencing sample was made of peripheral blood. The CDR3 DNA is TGTGCCAGCAGCTTAGGTCGATGGGACAGAAATTTTTTGAACACTGAAGCTTTCTTT. Translated: CASSLGRWDRNFLNTEAFF.